Listed here are 16 T cell receptor beta chains from one sample, sequenced in a study of cytomegalovirus exposure and HLA in healthy donors. Primers for the PCR totalled 60 Vbeta and 13 Jbeta. The assay was immunoSEQ multiplex PCR, and TCRdb's table has in-frame clones only and misses some. The sample lists 130,000 or so clones; 60% to 80% were seen once. The material sequenced was PBMCs. Source of these receptors: a female donor in good health and CMV-seronegative.

The CDR3 loop reads CASSHYSGYTF. The CDR3 coding sequence is TGCGCCAGCAGCCACTACAGTGGCTACACCTTC. The genes are TRBV4-1 and TRBJ1-2, with D unresolved. The CDR3 length is 11 residues. Trimming cost V 3 bases and J 7 bases, with 6 bases left between them. The V gene's germline CDR1 is MGHRA and CDR2 YSYEKL.

The chain uses TRBV5-6 and TRBJ1-5; D is possibly TRBD1 (5 bases). This CDR3 is built from 17 residues. The germline V and J ends were trimmed by 0 bases and 0 bases, with 13 bases remaining between them. Germline lookup yields CDR1 SGHDT and CDR2 YYEEEE. CDR3 in DNA: TGTGCCAGCAGCTTGGGGAAAGGACATACTAGCAATCAGCCCCAGCATTTT. Translated, it gives CASSLGKGHTSNQPQHF.

V usage is TRBV29-1 and J usage is TRBJ2-6, with TRBD1 as a possible D gene (6 bases). Trimming left V 4 bases short and J 3 bases short, with 10 bases between. The CDR3 contains 14 residues. The germline CDR1 and CDR2 sequences are SQVTM and ANQGSEA. The CDR3 sequence is CSVVGAGGANVLTF. The CDR3 DNA is TGCAGCGTTGTGGGGGCGGGTGGGGCCAACGTCCTGACTTTC.

To note about this clone: Germline and junction disagree at one end, which may indicate a read error. The same CDR3 can be traced to other DNA sequences in this sample. The chain couples TRBV14 to TRBJ2-6; the D gene is possibly TRBD1 (5 bases). This CDR3 region has 17 residues. Germline V gene lookup returns CDR1 SGHDN and CDR2 FVKESK. The CDR3 spells CASSQGLGIYGANVLTF. CDR3 coding DNA: TGTGCCAGCAGCCAAGGGCTAGGTATTTATGGGGCCAACGTCCTAACTTTC.

The rearrangement uses TRBV11-1 and TRBJ2-1, with D hard to call. CDR1 is SGHAT, CDR2 FQDESV, per germline (reference sequence). Trimming left V 1 base short and J 6 bases short, with 7 bases between. CDR3 length equals 13 residues. The CDR3 nucleotides read TGTGCCAGCAGCTTAGTTCGGTCCAATGAGCAGTTCTTC. Translated, it gives CASSLVRSNEQFF.

The V call is TRBV9, the J call TRBJ1-3; the match to TRBD1 covers 7 bases. CDR3 length equals 15 residues. CDR1 is SGDLS, CDR2 YYNGEE, per germline. Trimming at V came to 3 bases and at J to 1 base, leaving 4 bases not matched to a gene. CDR3 residues: CASSATTGSGNTIYF. In DNA form, the CDR3 reads TGTGCCAGCAGCGCCACGACAGGGTCTGGAAACACCATATATTTT.

The V call is TRBV4-2, the J call TRBJ1-3, with D perhaps matching TRBD1 (6 bases). The V end was cut by 4 bases, the J end by 0 bases, with 16 bases between. Germline CDR1 LGHNA, CDR2 YNFKEQ. CDR3 length equals 17 residues. CDR3 in amino acids: CASSPRQVQSSGNTIYF. The CDR3, as DNA: TGTGCCAGCAGCCCTCGACAGGTACAAAGCTCTGGAAACACCATATATTTT.

The V call is TRBV5-4, the J call TRBJ1-2; 8 nucleotides line up with TRBD1. Germline CDR1 SGHNT, CDR2 YYREEE (reference sequence). The CDR3 sequence is 14 residues long. V lost 3 bases, J lost 3 bases, and 4 bases stayed unmatched. CDR3 loop: CASSWTGRDYGYTF. CDR3 DNA sequence: TGTGCCAGCAGCTGGACAGGGAGGGACTATGGCTACACCTTC. Full variable domain (outside the CDR3, taken from reference TRBV5-4 and TRBJ1-2): ETGVTQSPTHLIKTRGQQVTLRCSSQSGHNTVSWYQQALGQGPQFIFQYYREEENGRGNFPPRFSGLQFPNYSSELNVNALELDDSALYLCASSWTGRDYGYTFGSGTRLTVV.

This chain joins TRBV7-9 and TRBJ2-7; D is perhaps TRBD1 (6 bases). The CDR3 consists of 14 residues. The V and J ends lost 1 base and 7 bases respectively, with 14 bases between them. Germline lookup yields CDR1 SEHNR and CDR2 FQNEAQ (reference sequence). For the CDR3, the DNA is TGTGCCAGCAGCTTAGTTAGGCAGGGGAAGGAGCAGTACTTC. Translated, it gives CASSLVRQGKEQYF.

The chain couples TRBV18 to TRBJ2-5; unclear D gene. The CDR3 extends over 14 amino acids. Germline V gene sequence: CDR1 KGHSH, CDR2 LQKENI. V lost 2 bases to trimming and J lost 2 bases, with 9 bases between them. For the CDR3, the DNA is TGTGCCAGCTCACCAATCCAGGTGCAAGAGACCCAGTACTTC. Protein sequence: CASSPIQVQETQYF.

V gene TRBV5-4 combines with J gene TRBJ2-5; TRBD1 matches 7 bases. Germline V gene lookup returns CDR1 SGHNT and CDR2 YYREEE (reference sequence). The CDR3 extends over 14 amino acids. With 0 bases clipped from V and 3 bases from J, the junction kept 2 bases outside the gene matches. The CDR3 sequence is CASSLDQGEETQYF. Written as DNA, the CDR3 is TGTGCCAGCAGCTTGGATCAGGGGGAAGAGACCCAGTACTTC.

The CDR3 DNA follows: TGTGCCAGCAGTTTACCCCTAGCCCGCTCCTACAATGAGCAGTTCTTC. As protein: CASSLPLARSYNEQFF. J is TRBJ2-1 and V is TRBV28; weak D call: TRBD2 (5 bases). In germline, CDR1 is MDHEN, CDR2 SYDVKM. The CDR3 consists of 16 residues. V dropped 2 bases and J dropped 0 bases, with 11 bases sitting between them.

A single count supports this clone. The V and J genes are TRBV5-4 and TRBJ2-7, with 9 bases aligning to TRBD1. The CDR3 is 14 amino acids. Germline CDR1 is SGHNT and CDR2 is YYREEE (reference sequence). V shed 3 bases, J shed 7 bases, and the junction held 8 bases outside the gene matches. The CDR3 DNA follows: TGTGCCAGCAGCTCGACAGGGGGACCGGGTGAGCAGTACTTC. As protein: CASSSTGGPGEQYF.

V usage is TRBV9 and J usage is TRBJ2-5; 9 bases map to TRBD2. Germline V gene lookup returns CDR1 SGDLS and CDR2 YYNGEE. V shed 0 bases and J 7 bases; nucleotides not matched to a gene: 10. CDR3 size: 16 residues. The CDR3 reads CASSVGASGEGVTQYF. In nucleotides, the CDR3 is TGTGCCAGCAGCGTAGGGGCTAGCGGGGAGGGGGTGACCCAGTACTTC.

The genes are TRBV18 and TRBJ2-7; TRBD2 matches at 9 bases. The CDR3 spans 17 residues. Trimming at V came to 2 bases and at J to 2 bases, leaving 10 bases not matched to a gene. Per the germline V gene, CDR1 is KGHSH and CDR2 is LQKENI. CDR3 nucleotide sequence: TGTGCCAGCTCACCAGGCGAGTCGACTAGCGGCCCCTACGAGCAGTACTTC. Its protein product is CASSPGESTSGPYEQYF. The variable domain in full, with the rest retrieved from reference TRBV18 and TRBJ2-7, is NAGVMQNPRHLVRRRGQEARLRCSPMKGHSHVYWYRQLPEEGLKFMVYLQKENIIDESGMPKERFSAEFPKEGPSILRIQQVVRGDSAAYFCASSPGESTSGPYEQYFGPGTRLTVT.

V is TRBV4-3 and J is TRBJ2-6; D gene uncertain. CDR1 and CDR2 from the germline V gene are LGHNA and YSLEER. The V gene lost 1 base and the J gene lost 4 bases, with 5 bases spanning the gap. The CDR3 consists of 14 residues. The CDR3 region is CASSQAQGANVLTF. The CDR3 nucleotides read TGCGCCAGCAGCCAAGCACAAGGGGCCAACGTCCTGACTTTC.